What follows describes a single TCR beta chain. Antigen: not known. The CDR3 is made up of 17 amino acids. Looked up from germline, CDR1 is SGHTA and CDR2 is FQGTGA. V lost 2 bases and J lost 1; bases outside the gene matches: 3. The record originates from a study of shared clonotypes between healthy human individuals. Authors' methods: ImmunoSEQ output held junction-only sequences without quality scores, so filtering differed. Only in-frame clones appear in the TCRdb table, and some are missing; sequencing was by immunoSEQ multiplex PCR. D and trimming come from the DNA, and the V and J calls and clone size come from that table. The sample holds 1 million to 1.3 million clones, around 78% seen once. Overall study findings and caveats: Rarefaction analysis demonstrated incomplete sorted-subset sequencing notwithstanding large depth. Only blood was sampled, and tissue TCR repertoires likely differ from blood ones.

The chain has TRBV7-3 and TRBJ2-2; the match to TRBD2 covers 11 bases. Sequenced input: memory CD4+ T cells from PBMCs. Subset reported: CD45RA-negative fraction. This TCR came from a man aged 18-30 years in good health. Some clones in this sample may be carry-over from other donors' samples. CDR3 amino acids: CASSLRGLAENTGELFF. The CDR3 nucleotides read TGTGCCAGCAGCTTACGGGGACTAGCGGAGAACACCGGGGAGCTGTTTTTT.